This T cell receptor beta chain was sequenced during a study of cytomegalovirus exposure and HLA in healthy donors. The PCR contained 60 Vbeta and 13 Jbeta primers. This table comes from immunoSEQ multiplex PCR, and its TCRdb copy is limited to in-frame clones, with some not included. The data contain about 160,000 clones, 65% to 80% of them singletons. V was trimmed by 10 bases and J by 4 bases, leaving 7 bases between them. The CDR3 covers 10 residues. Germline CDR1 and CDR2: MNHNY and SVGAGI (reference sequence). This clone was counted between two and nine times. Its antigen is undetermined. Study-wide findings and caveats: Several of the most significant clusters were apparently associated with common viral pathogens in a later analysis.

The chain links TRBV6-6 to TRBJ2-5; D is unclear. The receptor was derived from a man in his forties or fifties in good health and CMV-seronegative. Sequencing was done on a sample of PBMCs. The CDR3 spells CATGGETQYF. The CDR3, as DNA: TGTGCCACCGGCGGAGAGACCCAGTACTTC.